This TCR beta chain was documented in a study of radiotherapy plus CTLA-4 blockade in lung cancer. General study results and limits: Best predicting response, reportedly, were early blood T cell clone dynamics, with interferon-beta. There was expansion of tumor-derived TCR clones in blood after radiotherapy plus ipilimumab.

On this clone itself: Its antigen is as yet unknown.

The V gene's germline CDR1 is SEHNR and CDR2 FQNEAQ (reference sequence). The V and J ends lost 5 bases and 8 bases respectively, with 12 bases between them. There are 12 residues in the CDR3. Libraries were prepared by immunoSEQ multiplex PCR; TCRdb keeps only in-frame clonotypes and omits some of them. The data show 35,000 to 55,000 clones, 65% to 70% seen once. Participants had chemo-refractory metastatic non-small-cell lung cancer and were treated with focal radiation plus ipilimumab CTLA-4 blockade. This receptor was identified in a human donor with non-small cell lung cancer who had a partial response to radiotherapy plus ipilimumab. The rearrangement uses TRBV7-9 and TRBJ1-1, with a tentative D call TRBD1 (5 bases). Material: peripheral blood, obtained from a patient treated with radiotherapy plus ipilimumab. CDR3: CASSTGGSEAFF. As DNA, the CDR3 is TGTGCCAGCAGCACAGGAGGGAGCGAAGCTTTCTTT.